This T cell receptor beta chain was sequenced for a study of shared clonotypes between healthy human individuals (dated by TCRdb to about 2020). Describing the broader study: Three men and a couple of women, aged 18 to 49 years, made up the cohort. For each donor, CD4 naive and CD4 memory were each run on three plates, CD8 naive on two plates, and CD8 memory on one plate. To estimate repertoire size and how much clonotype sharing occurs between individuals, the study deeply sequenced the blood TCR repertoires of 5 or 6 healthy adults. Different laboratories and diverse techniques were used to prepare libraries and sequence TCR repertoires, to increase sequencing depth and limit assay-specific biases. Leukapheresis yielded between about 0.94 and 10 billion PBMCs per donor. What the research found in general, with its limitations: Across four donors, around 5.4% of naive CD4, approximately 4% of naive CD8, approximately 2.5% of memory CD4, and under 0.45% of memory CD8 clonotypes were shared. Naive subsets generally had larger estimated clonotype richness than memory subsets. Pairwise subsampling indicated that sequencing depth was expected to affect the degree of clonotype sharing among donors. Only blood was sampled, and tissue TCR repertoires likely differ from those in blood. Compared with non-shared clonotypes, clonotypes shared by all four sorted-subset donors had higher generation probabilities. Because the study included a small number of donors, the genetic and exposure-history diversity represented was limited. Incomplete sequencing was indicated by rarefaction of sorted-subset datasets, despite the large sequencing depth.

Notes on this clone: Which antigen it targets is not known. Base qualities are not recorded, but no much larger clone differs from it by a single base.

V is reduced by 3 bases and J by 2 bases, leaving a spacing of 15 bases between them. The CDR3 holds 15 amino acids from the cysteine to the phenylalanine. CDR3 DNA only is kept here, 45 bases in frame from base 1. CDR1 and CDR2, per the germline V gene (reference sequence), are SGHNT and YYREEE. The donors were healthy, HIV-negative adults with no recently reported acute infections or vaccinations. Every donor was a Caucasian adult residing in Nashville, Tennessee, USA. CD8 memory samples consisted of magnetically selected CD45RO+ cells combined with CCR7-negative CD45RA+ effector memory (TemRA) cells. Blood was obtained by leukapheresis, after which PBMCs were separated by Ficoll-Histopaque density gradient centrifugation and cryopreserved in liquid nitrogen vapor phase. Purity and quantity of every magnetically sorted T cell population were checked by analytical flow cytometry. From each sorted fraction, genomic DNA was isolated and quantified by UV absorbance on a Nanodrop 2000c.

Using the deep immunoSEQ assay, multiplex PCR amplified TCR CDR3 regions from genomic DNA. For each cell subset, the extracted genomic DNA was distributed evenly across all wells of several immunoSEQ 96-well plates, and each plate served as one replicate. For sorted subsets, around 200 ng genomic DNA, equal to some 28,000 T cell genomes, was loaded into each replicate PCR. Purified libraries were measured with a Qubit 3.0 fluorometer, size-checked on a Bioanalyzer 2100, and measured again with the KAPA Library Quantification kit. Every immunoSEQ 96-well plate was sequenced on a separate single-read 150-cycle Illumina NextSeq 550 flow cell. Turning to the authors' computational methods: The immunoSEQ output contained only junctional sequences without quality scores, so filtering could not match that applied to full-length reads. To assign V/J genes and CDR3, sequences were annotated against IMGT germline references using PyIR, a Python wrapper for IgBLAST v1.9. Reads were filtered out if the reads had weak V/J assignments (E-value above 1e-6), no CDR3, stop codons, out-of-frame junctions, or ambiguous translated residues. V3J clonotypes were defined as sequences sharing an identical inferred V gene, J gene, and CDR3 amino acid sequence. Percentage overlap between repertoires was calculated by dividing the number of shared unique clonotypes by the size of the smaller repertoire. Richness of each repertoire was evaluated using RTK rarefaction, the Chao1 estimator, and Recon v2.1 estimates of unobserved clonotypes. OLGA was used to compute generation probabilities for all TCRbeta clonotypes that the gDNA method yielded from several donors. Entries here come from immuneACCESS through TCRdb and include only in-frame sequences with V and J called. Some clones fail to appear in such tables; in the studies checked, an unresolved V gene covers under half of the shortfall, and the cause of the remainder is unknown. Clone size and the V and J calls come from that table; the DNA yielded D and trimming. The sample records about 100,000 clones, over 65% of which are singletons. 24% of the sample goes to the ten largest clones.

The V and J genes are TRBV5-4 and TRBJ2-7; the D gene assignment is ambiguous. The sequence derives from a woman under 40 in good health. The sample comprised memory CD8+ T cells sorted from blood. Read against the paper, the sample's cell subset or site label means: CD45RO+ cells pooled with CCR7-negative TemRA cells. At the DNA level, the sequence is TGTGCCAGCAGCTCCAGTAGTGGTCAGACCTACGAGCAGTACTTC. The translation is CASSSSSGQTYEQYF.